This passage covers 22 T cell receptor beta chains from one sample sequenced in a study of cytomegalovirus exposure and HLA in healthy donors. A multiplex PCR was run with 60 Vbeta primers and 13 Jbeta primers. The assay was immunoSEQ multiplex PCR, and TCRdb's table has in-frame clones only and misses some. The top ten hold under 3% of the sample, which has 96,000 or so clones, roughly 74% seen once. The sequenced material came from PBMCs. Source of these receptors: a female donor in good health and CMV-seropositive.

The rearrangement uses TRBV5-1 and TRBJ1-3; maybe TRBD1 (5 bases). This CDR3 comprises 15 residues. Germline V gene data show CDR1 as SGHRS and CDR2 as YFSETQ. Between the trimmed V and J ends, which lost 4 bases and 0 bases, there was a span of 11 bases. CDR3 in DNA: TGCGCCAGCAGCCCGACAGTCGACTCTGGAAACACCATATATTTT. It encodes CASSPTVDSGNTIYF.

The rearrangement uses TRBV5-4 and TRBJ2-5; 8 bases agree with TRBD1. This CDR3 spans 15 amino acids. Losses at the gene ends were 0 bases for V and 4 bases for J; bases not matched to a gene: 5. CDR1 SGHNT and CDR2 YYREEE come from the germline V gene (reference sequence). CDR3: CASSLAWTGIETQYF. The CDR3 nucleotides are TGTGCCAGCAGCTTGGCCTGGACAGGGATAGAGACCCAGTACTTC. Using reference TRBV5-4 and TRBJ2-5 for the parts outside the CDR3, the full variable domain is ETGVTQSPTHLIKTRGQQVTLRCSSQSGHNTVSWYQQALGQGPQFIFQYYREEENGRGNFPPRFSGLQFPNYSSELNVNALELDDSALYLCASSLAWTGIETQYFGPGTRLLVL.

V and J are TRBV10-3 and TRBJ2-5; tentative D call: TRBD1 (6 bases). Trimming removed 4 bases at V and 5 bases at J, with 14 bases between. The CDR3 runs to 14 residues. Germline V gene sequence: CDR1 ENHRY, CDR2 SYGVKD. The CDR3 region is CAISGAGAGETQYF. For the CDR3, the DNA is TGTGCCATCAGTGGGGCAGGGGCCGGGGAGACCCAGTACTTC.

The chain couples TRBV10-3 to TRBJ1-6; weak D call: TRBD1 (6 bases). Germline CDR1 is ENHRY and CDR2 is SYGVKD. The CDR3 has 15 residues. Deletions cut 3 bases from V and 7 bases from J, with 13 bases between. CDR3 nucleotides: TGTGCCATCAGTGAACAGGGAATCGACAATTCACCCCTCCACTTT. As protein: CAISEQGIDNSPLHF.

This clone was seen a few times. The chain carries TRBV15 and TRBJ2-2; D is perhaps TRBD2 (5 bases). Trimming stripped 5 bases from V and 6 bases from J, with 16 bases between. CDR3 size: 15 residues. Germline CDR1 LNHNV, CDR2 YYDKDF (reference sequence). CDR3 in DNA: TGTGCCACCAGCCGAGGAGTGAGGGCCTCCGGGGAGCTGTTTTTT. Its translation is CATSRGVRASGELFF.

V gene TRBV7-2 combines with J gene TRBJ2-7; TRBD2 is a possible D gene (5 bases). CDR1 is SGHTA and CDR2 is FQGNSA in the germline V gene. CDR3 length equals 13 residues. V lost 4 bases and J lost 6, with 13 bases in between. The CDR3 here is CASSWGASTEQYF. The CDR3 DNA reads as TGTGCCAGCAGCTGGGGAGCTTCGACCGAGCAGTACTTC.

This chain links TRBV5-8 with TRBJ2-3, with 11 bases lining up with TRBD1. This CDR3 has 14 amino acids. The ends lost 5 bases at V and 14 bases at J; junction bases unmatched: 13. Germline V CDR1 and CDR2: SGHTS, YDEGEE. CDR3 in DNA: TGTGCCAGCAGATCGAAGACCCGGGACAGGGGGTGGTATTTT. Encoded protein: CASRSKTRDRGWYF.

The CDR3: CASSRTGGQPYGYTF. The CDR3 DNA sequence: TGTGCCAGCAGCCGGACAGGGGGCCAGCCTTATGGCTACACCTTC. The rearrangement links TRBV5-4 to TRBJ1-2; 11 bases fit TRBD1. Germline CDR1 and CDR2: SGHNT and YYREEE (reference sequence). J was trimmed by 5 bases and V by 4 bases; bases with no gene match: 7. The CDR3 has 15 amino acids.

The CDR3 nucleotides are TGTGCCAGCAGCCCCGGGACAGTCCACGAAAACACCATATATTTT. Translating gives CASSPGTVHENTIYF. The rearrangement links TRBV11-1 to TRBJ1-3; 7 bases align to TRBD1. The germline V gene encodes CDR1 SGHAT and CDR2 FQDESV (reference sequence). Trimming at V came to 5 bases and at J to 6 bases, leaving 10 bases not matched to a gene. The CDR3 has 15 amino acids.

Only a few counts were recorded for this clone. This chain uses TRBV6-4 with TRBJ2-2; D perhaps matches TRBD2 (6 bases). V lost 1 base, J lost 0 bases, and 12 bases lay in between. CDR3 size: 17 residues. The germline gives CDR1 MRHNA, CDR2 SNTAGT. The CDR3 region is CASSDWPGDSNTGELFF. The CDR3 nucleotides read TGTGCCAGCAGTGACTGGCCGGGGGACTCGAACACCGGGGAGCTGTTTTTT.

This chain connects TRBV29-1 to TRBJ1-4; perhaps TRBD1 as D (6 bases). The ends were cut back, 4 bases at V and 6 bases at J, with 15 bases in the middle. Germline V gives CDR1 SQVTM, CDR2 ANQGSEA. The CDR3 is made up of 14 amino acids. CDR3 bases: TGCAGCGTTGGGTGGACAGCTGCTTATGAAAAACTGTTTTTT. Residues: CSVGWTAAYEKLFF.

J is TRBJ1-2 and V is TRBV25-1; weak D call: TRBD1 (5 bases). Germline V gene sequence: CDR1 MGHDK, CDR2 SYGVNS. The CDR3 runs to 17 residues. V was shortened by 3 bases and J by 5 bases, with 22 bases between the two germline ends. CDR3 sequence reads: CASSEIQTAGRGYGYTF. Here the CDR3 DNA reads TGTGCCAGCAGTGAGATTCAGACAGCCGGGAGGGGATATGGCTACACCTTC.

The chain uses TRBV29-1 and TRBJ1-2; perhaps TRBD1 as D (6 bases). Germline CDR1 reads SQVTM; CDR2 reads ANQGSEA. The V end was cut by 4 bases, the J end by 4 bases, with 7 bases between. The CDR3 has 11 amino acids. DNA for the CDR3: TGCAGCGTTGCAGGGGTCTATGGCTACACCTTC. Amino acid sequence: CSVAGVYGYTF.

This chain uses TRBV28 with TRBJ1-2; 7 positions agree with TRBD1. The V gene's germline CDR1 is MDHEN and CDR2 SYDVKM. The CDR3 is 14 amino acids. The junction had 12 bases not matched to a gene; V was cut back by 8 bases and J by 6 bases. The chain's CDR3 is CASRYPTGKDGYTF. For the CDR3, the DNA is TGTGCCAGCCGCTACCCGACAGGGAAAGATGGCTACACCTTC.

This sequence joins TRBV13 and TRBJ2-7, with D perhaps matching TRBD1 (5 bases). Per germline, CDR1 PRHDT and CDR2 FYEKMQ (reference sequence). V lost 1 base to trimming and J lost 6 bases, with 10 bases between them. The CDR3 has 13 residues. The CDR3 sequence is CASSLVAGFEQYF. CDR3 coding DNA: TGTGCCAGCAGCTTAGTGGCAGGGTTCGAGCAGTACTTC.

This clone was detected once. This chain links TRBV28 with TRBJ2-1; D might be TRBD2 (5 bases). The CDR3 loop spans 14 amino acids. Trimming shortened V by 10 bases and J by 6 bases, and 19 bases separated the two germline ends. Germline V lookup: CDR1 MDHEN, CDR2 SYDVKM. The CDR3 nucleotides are TGTGCCACCTTATCGCGGGCTAGTCTCAATGAGCAGTTCTTC. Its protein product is CATLSRASLNEQFF.

CDR3 amino acids: CASSYASSYNSPLHF. In DNA, the CDR3 is TGTGCCAGCAGTTACGCTAGCTCCTATAATTCACCCCTCCACTTT. The rearrangement links TRBV6-5 to TRBJ1-6; D not certain. The V gene lost 2 bases and the J gene lost 0 bases, with 5 bases spanning the gap. The CDR3 is made up of 15 amino acids. The germline V gene has CDR1 MNHEY and CDR2 SVGAGI.

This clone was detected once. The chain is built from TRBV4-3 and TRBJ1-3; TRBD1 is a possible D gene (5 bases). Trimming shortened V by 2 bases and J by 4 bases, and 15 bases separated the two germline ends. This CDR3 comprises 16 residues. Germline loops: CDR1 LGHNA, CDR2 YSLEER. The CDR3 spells CASSQFPGTTGNTIYF. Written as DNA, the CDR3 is TGCGCCAGCAGCCAATTCCCCGGGACTACGGGAAACACCATATATTTT.

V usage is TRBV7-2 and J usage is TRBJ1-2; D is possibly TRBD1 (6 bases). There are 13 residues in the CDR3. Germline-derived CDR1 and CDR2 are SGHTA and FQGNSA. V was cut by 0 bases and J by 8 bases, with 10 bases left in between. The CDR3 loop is CASSLATGPGYTF. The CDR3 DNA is TGTGCCAGCAGCTTAGCGACAGGTCCGGGCTACACCTTC.

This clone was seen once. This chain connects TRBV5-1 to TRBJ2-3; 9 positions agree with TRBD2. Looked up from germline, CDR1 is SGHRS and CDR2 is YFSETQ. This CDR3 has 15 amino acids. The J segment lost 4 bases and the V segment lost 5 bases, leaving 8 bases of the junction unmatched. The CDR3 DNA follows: TGCGCCAGCAGGATTAGCGGGAGTCGTGCAGATACGCAGTATTTT. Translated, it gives CASRISGSRADTQYF.

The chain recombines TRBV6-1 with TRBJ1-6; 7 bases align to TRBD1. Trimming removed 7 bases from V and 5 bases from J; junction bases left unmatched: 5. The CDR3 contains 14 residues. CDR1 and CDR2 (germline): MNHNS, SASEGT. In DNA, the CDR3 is TGTGCCAGCAACTACAGGGGAGATAATTCACCCCTCCACTTT. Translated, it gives CASNYRGDNSPLHF.

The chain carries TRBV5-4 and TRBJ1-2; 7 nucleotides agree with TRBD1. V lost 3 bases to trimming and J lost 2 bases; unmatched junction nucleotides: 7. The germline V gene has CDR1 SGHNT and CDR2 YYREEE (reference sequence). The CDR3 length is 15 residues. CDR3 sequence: CASSSPTGFNYGYTF. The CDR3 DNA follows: TGTGCCAGCAGCTCCCCGACAGGGTTCAACTATGGCTACACCTTC.